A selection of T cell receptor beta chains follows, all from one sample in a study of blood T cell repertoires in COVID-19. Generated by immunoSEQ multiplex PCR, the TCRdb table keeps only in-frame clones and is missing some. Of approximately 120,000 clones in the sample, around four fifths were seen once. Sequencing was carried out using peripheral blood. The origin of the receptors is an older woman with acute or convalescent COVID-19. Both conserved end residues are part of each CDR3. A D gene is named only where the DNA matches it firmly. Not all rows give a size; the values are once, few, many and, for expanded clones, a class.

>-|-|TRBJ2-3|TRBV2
CASSGLLVPTDTQYF
TGTGCCAGCAGTGGCTTGCTAGTGCCCACAGATACGCAGTATTTT
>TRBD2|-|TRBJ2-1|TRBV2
CASGGWREGEQFF
TGTGCCAGCGGGGGCTGGCGGGAGGGGGAGCAGTTCTTC
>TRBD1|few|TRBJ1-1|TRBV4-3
CASSPQQGETEAFF
TGCGCCAGCAGCCCACAACAGGGGGAGACTGAAGCTTTCTTT
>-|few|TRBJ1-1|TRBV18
CASSLAVNTEAFF
TGTGCCAGCTCTTTGGCGGTGAACACTGAAGCTTTCTTT
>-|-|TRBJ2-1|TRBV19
CASSIAEGTAYNEQFF
TGTGCCAGTAGTATAGCCGAGGGTACTGCCTACAATGAGCAGTTCTTC
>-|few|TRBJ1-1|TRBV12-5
CASGLPWNTEAFF
TGTGCTAGTGGTTTGCCCTGGAACACTGAAGCTTTCTTT
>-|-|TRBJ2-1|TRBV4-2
CASSQRAPPALDEQFF
TGTGCCAGCAGCCAGAGGGCCCCTCCAGCCTTGGATGAGCAGTTCTTC
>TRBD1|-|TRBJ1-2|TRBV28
CAISTGTGYTF
TGTGCCATCTCGACAGGGACTGGCTACACCTTC
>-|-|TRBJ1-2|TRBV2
CASTRGRDYGYTF
TGTGCCAGCACCCGAGGGAGGGACTATGGCTACACCTTC
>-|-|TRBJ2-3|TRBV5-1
CASSLGQHTDTQYF
TGCGCCAGCAGCTTGGGACAGCACACAGATACGCAGTATTTT
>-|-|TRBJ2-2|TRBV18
CASSPTQGGTGELFF
TGTGCCAGCTCACCTACTCAAGGGGGCACCGGGGAGCTGTTTTTT
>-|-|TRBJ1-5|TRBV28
CASSLGGGRNGQPQHF
TGTGCCAGCAGTTTGGGCGGGGGGCGAAATGGTCAGCCCCAGCATTTT
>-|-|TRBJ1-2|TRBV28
CASSTRQLNYGYTF
TGTGCCAGCAGTACCCGACAGCTTAACTATGGCTACACCTTC
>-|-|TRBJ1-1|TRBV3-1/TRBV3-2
CASSQETVALTEAFF
TGTGCCAGCAGCCAAGAGACAGTTGCCCTTACTGAAGCTTTCTTT
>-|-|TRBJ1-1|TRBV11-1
CASSLGRNTEAFF
TGTGCCAGCAGCTTGGGCAGAAACACTGAAGCTTTCTTT
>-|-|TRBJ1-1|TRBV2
CASSEEAGRLNTEAFF
TGTGCCAGCAGTGAAGAAGCGGGGCGTTTGAACACTGAAGCTTTCTTT
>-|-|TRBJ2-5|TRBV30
CAWSLGAKETQYF
TGTGCCTGGAGTTTGGGGGCGAAAGAGACCCAGTACTTC
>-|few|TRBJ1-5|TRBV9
CASGREDQPQHF
TGTGCCAGCGGGAGGGAGGACCAGCCCCAGCATTTT
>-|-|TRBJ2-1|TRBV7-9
CASSRGIVGSSYNEQFF
TGTGCCAGCAGCCGAGGAATAGTAGGGAGCTCCTACAATGAGCAGTTCTTC
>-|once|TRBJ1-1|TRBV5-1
CASSLVPTGEAFF
TGCGCCAGCAGCTTGGTACCAACAGGTGAAGCTTTCTTT
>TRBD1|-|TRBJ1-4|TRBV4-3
CASSLRTGRNEKLFF
TGCGCCAGCAGCCTAAGGACAGGGCGAAATGAAAAACTGTTTTTT
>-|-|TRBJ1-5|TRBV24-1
CATSDSTDETSQPQHF
TGTGCCACCAGTGATTCGACGGATGAGACTTCCCAGCCCCAGCATTTT